The 10 T cell receptor beta chains reported below all come from one sample, sequenced in a study of shared clonotypes between healthy human individuals. The protocol was immunoSEQ multiplex PCR, while the TCRdb copy is restricted to in-frame clones and leaves out a portion. The table includes about 2.5 million clones, 92% detected once. The source material was naive CD4+ T cells from PBMCs. Specified subset: CD45RA+ positively selected. Receptor source: a young man in good health. Some clones in this sample may be carry-over from other donors' samples.

The chain recombines TRBV20-1 with TRBJ1-2; D remains unclear. Germline CDR1 reads DFQATT; CDR2 reads SNEGSKA (reference sequence). The CDR3 sequence is 10 residues long. V shed 5 bases and J shed 7 bases, with 8 bases lying between them. The CDR3 region has the DNA TGCAGTGCTCCCTCCCCTGGCTACACCTTC. Encoded protein: CSAPSPGYTF.

This clone came up once. This sequence joins TRBV5-4 and TRBJ2-5; D not certain. Germline loops: CDR1 SGHNT, CDR2 YYREEE (reference sequence). V lost 1 base to trimming and J lost 0 bases, with 7 bases between them. The CDR3 contains 14 residues. CDR3 sequence (DNA): TGTGCCAGCAGCTTGTGGCAGAACCAAGAGACCCAGTACTTC. Its translation is CASSLWQNQETQYF. The full variable domain, completed using reference TRBV5-4 and TRBJ2-5, is ETGVTQSPTHLIKTRGQQVTLRCSSQSGHNTVSWYQQALGQGPQFIFQYYREEENGRGNFPPRFSGLQFPNYSSELNVNALELDDSALYLCASSLWQNQETQYFGPGTRLLVL.

This chain joins TRBV28 and TRBJ1-1; the D gene is possibly TRBD1 (6 bases). V dropped 7 bases and J dropped 5 bases, with 20 bases sitting between them. Germline-derived CDR1 and CDR2 are MDHEN and SYDVKM. The length of the CDR3 is 15 residues. CDR3 sequence reads: CASMGAGGGFTEAFF. CDR3 DNA: TGTGCCAGCATGGGGGCAGGAGGAGGGTTTACTGAAGCTTTCTTT.

This chain uses TRBV7-2 with TRBJ2-7, with 9 positions matching TRBD1. After removal of 5 bases from V and 4 bases from J, the junction contained 9 bases not matched to a gene. The CDR3 loop spans 15 amino acids. Germline V lookup: CDR1 SGHTA, CDR2 FQGNSA. CDR3 sequence reads: CASSMAGQGYYEQYF. CDR3 DNA sequence: TGTGCCAGCAGCATGGCTGGACAGGGGTATTACGAGCAGTACTTC.

The count of this clone is one. The V gene is TRBV6-5, the J gene TRBJ1-2, with 9 bases fitting TRBD1. The CDR3 has 15 residues. From germline, CDR1 is MNHEY and CDR2 SVGAGI. The J segment lost 4 bases and the V segment lost 6 bases, leaving 9 bases of the junction unmatched. The CDR3 DNA reads TGTGCCAGCAGCGGGACAGGGTATTCTGGCTATGGCTACACCTTC. Its protein is CASSGTGYSGYGYTF.

The chain recombines TRBV7-2 with TRBJ2-7; 8 positions match TRBD1. The CDR3 runs 14 residues. Germline CDR1 reads SGHTA; CDR2 reads FQGNSA. V lost 5 bases and J lost 6; bases outside the gene matches: 9. The CDR3 sequence is CASSPRTGIGEQYF. Written as DNA, the CDR3 is TGTGCCAGCAGCCCCCGGACAGGGATCGGCGAGCAGTACTTC.

CDR3 amino acids: CASSLVPGRLYNEQFF. In nucleotides, the CDR3 is TGCGCCAGCAGCTTGGTACCCGGGAGACTCTACAATGAGCAGTTCTTC. The chain is built from TRBV5-1 and TRBJ2-1; a weak D match, TRBD2 (6 bases). The CDR3 is made up of 16 amino acids. Germline lookup yields CDR1 SGHRS and CDR2 YFSETQ. Trimming left V 0 bases short and J 3 bases short, with 13 bases between. The full variable domain, with the rest looked up from reference TRBV5-1 and TRBJ2-1, is KAGVTQTPRYLIKTRGQQVTLSCSPISGHRSVSWYQQTPGQGLQFLFEYFSETQRNKGNFPGRFSGRQFSNSRSEMNVSTLELGDSALYLCASSLVPGRLYNEQFFGPGTRLTVL.

This chain connects TRBV20-1 to TRBJ2-5; D is undetermined. Per germline, CDR1 DFQATT and CDR2 SNEGSKA (reference sequence). V was pared by 8 bases and J by 2 bases, with 9 bases between. This CDR3 contains 11 residues. The CDR3 loop is CSRTRQETQYF. CDR3 DNA sequence: TGCAGTCGTACTCGACAAGAGACCCAGTACTTC.

This sequence joins TRBV7-3 and TRBJ2-3, with unresolved D. The CDR3 runs to 13 residues. Germline CDR1 is SGHTA and CDR2 is FQGTGA. V was pared by 0 bases and J by 6 bases, with 7 bases between. CDR3 sequence: CASSLTIRDTQYF. CDR3 nucleotides: TGTGCCAGCAGCTTAACGATCCGTGATACGCAGTATTTT.

A remark on this clone: The same CDR3 arises from other DNA sequences in this sample as well. The V gene is TRBV18, the J gene TRBJ2-2; maybe TRBD1 (6 bases). In germline, CDR1 is KGHSH, CDR2 LQKENI. V was shortened by 1 base and J by 6 bases, with 9 bases between the two germline ends. The CDR3 is 14 residues long. The CDR3 region has the DNA TGTGCCAGCTCACCACTGGCAGGGGCCGGGGAGCTGTTTTTT. It yields the protein CASSPLAGAGELFF.